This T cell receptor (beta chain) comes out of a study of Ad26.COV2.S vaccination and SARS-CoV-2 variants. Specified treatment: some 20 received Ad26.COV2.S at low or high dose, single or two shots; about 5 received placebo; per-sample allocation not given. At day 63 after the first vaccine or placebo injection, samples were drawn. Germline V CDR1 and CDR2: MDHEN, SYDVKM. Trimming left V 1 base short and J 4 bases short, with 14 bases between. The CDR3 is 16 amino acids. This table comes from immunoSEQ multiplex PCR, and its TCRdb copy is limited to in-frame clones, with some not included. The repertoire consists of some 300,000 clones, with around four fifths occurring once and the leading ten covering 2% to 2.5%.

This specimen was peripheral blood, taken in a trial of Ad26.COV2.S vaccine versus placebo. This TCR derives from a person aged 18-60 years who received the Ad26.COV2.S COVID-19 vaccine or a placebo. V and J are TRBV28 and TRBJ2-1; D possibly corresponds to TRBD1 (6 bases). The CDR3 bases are TGTGCCAGCAGTTTATACGGGCTAGGGGGATACAATGAGCAGTTCTTC. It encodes CASSLYGLGGYNEQFF.